The source of this T cell receptor (beta chain) is a study of blood T cells in healthy people across ages. Of note for this clonotype: At one end the junction does not follow the germline gene, possibly because of a read error.

Each sample yielded at least 5.5 micrograms of PBMC total RNA. This CDR3 spans 16 amino acids. Germline V gene sequence: CDR1 LGHNA, CDR2 YNFKEQ. Through a sample-barcoded 5' primer and a J-beta primer mix, a second PCR was run for roughly 6 to 11 cycles. TCRdb redid the calling of the 5' RACE reads with MiXCR, one entry per CDR3 protein. There are 1,300,000 or so distinct CDR3 sequences in the sample; roughly 60% occur only once, and more than 6% lies in the top ten. The specimen sequenced was blood. This clonotype was sampled from a young man in good health. The chain has TRBV4-2 and TRBJ2-7, with D hard to call. The CDR3 spells CASNQEAGQFTYEQYF. CDR3 DNA sequence: TGTGCCAGCAACCAAGAGGCTGGGCAGTTCACCTACGAGCAGTACTTC.